The 9 T cell receptor beta chains below come from one sample, sequenced in a study of early T cells in non-severe SARS-CoV-2 infection. TCRdb re-derived calls from the 5' RACE reads in MiXCR, one entry per CDR3 protein. The sample yields about 57,000 distinct CDR3 sequences, about 9.1% seen once. The sequenced sample was whole blood. Receptors originate from an adult who was a healthcare worker with PCR-confirmed SARS-CoV-2 infection or an uninfected control (not recorded which).

The chain is built from TRBV10-3 and TRBJ2-7, with TRBD1 as a possible D gene (6 bases). Trimming removed 6 bases from V and 2 bases from J, with 11 bases in between. The CDR3 spans 13 residues. Per the germline V gene, CDR1 is ENHRY and CDR2 is SYGVKD. The CDR3 loop reads CAIRRDNAYEQYF. The CDR3 DNA is TGTGCCATCAGAAGGGACAATGCCTACGAGCAGTACTTC.

The chain employs TRBV20-1 and TRBJ1-1, with 8 nucleotides matching TRBD1. V shed 3 bases, J shed 3 bases, and the junction held 6 bases outside the gene matches. This CDR3 region has 14 residues. Germline values: CDR1 DFQATT, CDR2 SNEGSKA (reference sequence). CDR3 loop: CSASRTQGDTEAFF. Written as DNA, the CDR3 is TGCAGTGCTAGCCGCACACAGGGGGACACTGAAGCTTTCTTT.

This clonotype was found many times. This chain uses TRBV20-1 with TRBJ2-7; 10 nucleotides line up with TRBD2. The germline V gene encodes CDR1 DFQATT and CDR2 SNEGSKA (reference sequence). Losses at the gene ends were 0 bases for V and 2 bases for J; bases not matched to a gene: 4. The CDR3 sequence is 15 residues long. The CDR3 is CSAREPGLAPYEQYF. As DNA, the CDR3 is TGCAGTGCTAGAGAGCCGGGACTAGCGCCCTACGAGCAGTACTTC.

In this sample, this clonotype turned up many times. The V call is TRBV7-6, the J call TRBJ2-1; tentatively, D is TRBD2 (5 bases). The CDR3 is made up of 17 amino acids. Germline loops: CDR1 SGHVS, CDR2 FNYEAQ. V was clipped by 1 base and J by 7 bases, with 20 bases between them. This chain's CDR3 is CASSLVGRASARNEQFF. The CDR3 DNA reads as TGTGCCAGCAGCTTAGTCGGGCGGGCCTCCGCTAGAAATGAGCAGTTCTTC.

The genes are TRBV5-1 and TRBJ1-5; weak D call: TRBD1 (5 bases). Germline assignment: CDR1 SGHRS and CDR2 YFSETQ. The CDR3 totals 16 residues. V was clipped by 0 bases and J by 6 bases, with 16 bases between them. Here the CDR3 reads CASSLEPSQGSQPQHF. CDR3 DNA sequence: TGCGCCAGCAGCTTGGAGCCCAGCCAGGGAAGTCAGCCCCAGCATTTT.

The J gene is TRBJ2-3, the V gene TRBV5-1, with 8 bases aligning to TRBD2. Germline V gives CDR1 SGHRS, CDR2 YFSETQ. V gave up 0 bases and J gave up 0 bases; unmatched junction bases: 3. The CDR3 extends over 16 amino acids. As DNA, the CDR3 is TGCGCCAGCAGCTTGGCGGTAGCGGGGAGCACAGATACGCAGTATTTT. Translation: CASSLAVAGSTDTQYF.

This clonotype has just a few counts. The gene calls are TRBV4-1 and TRBJ2-5, with TRBD1 matching 10 bases. The CDR3 is made up of 14 amino acids. The germline V gene has CDR1 MGHRA and CDR2 YSYEKL. Trimming took 4 bases from V and 3 from J; bases not matched to a gene: 2. CDR3 bases: TGCGCCAGCAGCCGGACAGGGGGGGAAGAGACCCAGTACTTC. Residues: CASSRTGGEETQYF.

This clonotype was detected many times. J is TRBJ2-1 and V is TRBV2, with D perhaps given as TRBD1 or TRBD2 (5 bases each). The V and J ends lost 6 bases and 4 bases respectively, with 16 bases between them. This CDR3 comprises 15 residues. CDR1 is SNHLY, CDR2 FYNNEI, per germline. CDR3 bases: TGTGCCAGCAGCATCGGGGCGCAATCGTACAATGAGCAGTTCTTC. This translates into CASSIGAQSYNEQFF.

The chain joins TRBV20-1 to TRBJ2-7; no clear D. CDR1 DFQATT and CDR2 SNEGSKA come from the germline V gene (reference sequence). Trimming cost V 1 base and J 1 base, with 8 bases left between them. The CDR3 has 13 residues. The CDR3 reads CSARALLSYEQYF. The CDR3 DNA sequence: TGCAGTGCTAGAGCCCTTCTATCCTACGAGCAGTACTTC.